One TCR beta chain is described in this entry. Antigen unknown. CDR3 length equals 13 residues. CDR1 and CDR2 from the germline V gene are ENHRY and SYGVKD. V was clipped by 7 bases and J by 5 bases; unmatched bases: 8. Sequencing was performed with immunoSEQ multiplex PCR; in TCRdb, only in-frame clones are kept and a portion is missing. The sample yields over 13,000 clones, 65% to 85% seen once. These data belong to a study of chemoradiotherapy in HPV16-positive cancers. Study findings and constraints: Candidate HPV-specific clones and E7-related TCR motifs grew in tumor during treatment.

V is TRBV10-3 and J is TRBJ2-7; 7 positions agree with TRBD2. This TCR was sampled from a human donor with HPV-associated anogenital cancer. The sample was taken from a patient who underwent chemoradiotherapy. The CDR3 spells CAITGGRGDEQYF. CDR3 sequence (DNA): TGTGCCATCACGGGGGGACGGGGTGACGAGCAGTACTTC.